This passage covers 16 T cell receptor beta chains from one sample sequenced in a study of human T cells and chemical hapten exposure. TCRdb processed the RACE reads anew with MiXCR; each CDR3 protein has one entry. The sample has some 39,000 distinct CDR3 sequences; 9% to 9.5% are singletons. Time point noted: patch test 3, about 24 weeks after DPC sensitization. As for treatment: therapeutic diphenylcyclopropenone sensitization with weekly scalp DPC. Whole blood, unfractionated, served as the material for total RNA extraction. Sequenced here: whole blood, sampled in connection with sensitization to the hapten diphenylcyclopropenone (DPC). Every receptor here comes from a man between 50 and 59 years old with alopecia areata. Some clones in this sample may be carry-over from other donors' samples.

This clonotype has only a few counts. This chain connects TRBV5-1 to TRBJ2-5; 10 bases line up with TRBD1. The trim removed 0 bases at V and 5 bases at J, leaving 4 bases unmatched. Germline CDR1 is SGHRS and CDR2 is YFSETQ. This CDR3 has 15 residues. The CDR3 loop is CASSLGQGAPETQYF. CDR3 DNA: TGCGCCAGCAGCTTGGGACAGGGGGCGCCGGAGACCCAGTACTTC.

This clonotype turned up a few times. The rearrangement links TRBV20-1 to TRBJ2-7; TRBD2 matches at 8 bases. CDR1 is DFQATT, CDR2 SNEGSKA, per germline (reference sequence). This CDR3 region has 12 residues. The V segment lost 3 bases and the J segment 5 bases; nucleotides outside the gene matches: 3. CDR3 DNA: TGCAGTGCTAGCGGGAGGGACCACGAGCAGTACTTC. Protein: CSASGRDHEQYF.

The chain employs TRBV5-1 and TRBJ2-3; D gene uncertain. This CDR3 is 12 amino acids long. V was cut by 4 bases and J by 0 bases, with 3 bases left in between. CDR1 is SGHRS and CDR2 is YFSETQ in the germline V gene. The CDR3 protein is CASSDSTDTQYF. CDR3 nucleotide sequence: TGCGCCAGCAGCGATAGCACAGATACGCAGTATTTT.

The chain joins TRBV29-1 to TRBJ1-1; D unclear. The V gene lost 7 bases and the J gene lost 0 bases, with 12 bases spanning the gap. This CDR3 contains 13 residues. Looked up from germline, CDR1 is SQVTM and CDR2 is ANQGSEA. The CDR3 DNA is TGCAGCGGTGGTGGCGGCCTGAACACTGAAGCTTTCTTT. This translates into CSGGGGLNTEAFF.

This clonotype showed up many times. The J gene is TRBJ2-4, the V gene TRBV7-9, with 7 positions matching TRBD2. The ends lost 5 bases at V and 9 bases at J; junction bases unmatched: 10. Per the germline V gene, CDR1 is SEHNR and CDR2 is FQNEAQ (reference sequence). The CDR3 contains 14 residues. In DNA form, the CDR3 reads TGTGCCAGCAGCGCCCGGGACTACTCCCCCATTCAGTACTTC. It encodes CASSARDYSPIQYF. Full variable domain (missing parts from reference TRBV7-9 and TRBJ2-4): DTGVSQNPRHKITKRGQNVTFRCDPISEHNRLYWYRQTLGQGPEFLTYFQNEAQLEKSRLLSDRFSAERPKGSFSTLEIQRTEQGDSAMYLCASSARDYSPIQYFGAGTRLSVL.

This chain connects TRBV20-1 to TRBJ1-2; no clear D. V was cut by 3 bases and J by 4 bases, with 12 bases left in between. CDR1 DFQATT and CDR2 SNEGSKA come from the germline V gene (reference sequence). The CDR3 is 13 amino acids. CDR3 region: CSASDQCSYGYTF. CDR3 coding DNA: TGCAGTGCTAGCGATCAGTGCAGCTATGGCTACACCTTC.

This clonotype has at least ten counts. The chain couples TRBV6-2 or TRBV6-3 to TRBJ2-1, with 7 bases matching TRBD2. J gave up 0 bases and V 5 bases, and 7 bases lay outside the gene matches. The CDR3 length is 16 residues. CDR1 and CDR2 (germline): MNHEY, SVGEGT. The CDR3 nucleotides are TGTGCCAGCAGTCGGGCTCTAGCGGACTCCTACAATGAGCAGTTCTTC. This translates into CASSRALADSYNEQFF.

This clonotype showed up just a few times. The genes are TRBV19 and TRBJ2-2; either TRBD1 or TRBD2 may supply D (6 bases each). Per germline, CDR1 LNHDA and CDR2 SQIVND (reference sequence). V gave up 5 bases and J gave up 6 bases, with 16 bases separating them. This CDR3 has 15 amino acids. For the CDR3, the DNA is TGTGCCAGTAGTTTAGGGGGAGGATTCCCCGGGGAGCTGTTTTTT. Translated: CASSLGGGFPGELFF.

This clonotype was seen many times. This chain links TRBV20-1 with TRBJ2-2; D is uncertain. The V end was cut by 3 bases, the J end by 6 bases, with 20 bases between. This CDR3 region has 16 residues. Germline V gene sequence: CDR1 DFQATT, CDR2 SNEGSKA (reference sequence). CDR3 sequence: CSARNSPGHNAGELFF. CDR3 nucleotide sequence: TGCAGTGCTAGGAATTCTCCGGGCCACAACGCCGGGGAGCTGTTTTTT.

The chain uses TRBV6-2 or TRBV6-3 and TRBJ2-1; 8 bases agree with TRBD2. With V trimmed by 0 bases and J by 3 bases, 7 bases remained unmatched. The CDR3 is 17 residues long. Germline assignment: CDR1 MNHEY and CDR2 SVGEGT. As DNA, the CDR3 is TGTGCCAGCAGTTACTCACCGGGACTAGGTCTCTACAATGAGCAGTTCTTC. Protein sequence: CASSYSPGLGLYNEQFF.

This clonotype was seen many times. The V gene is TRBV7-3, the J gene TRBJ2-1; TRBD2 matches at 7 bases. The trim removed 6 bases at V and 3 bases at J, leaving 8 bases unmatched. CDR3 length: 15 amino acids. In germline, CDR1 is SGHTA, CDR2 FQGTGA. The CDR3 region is CASRRAGTGYNEQFF. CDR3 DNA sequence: TGTGCCAGCAGGCGAGCGGGAACAGGCTACAATGAGCAGTTCTTC.

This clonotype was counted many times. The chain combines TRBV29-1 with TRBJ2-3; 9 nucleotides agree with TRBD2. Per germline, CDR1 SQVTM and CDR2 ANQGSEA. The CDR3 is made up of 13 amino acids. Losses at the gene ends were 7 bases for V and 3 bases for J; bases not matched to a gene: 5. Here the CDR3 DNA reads TGCAGCGGTGCGGGAGGGAAAACAGATACGCAGTATTTT. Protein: CSGAGGKTDTQYF.

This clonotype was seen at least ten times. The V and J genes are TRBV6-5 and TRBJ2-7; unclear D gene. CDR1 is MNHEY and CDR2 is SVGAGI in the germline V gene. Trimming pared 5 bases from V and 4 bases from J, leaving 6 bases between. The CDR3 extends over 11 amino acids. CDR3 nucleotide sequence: TGTGCCAGCAGTACGATATACGAGCAGTACTTC. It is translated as CASSTIYEQYF.

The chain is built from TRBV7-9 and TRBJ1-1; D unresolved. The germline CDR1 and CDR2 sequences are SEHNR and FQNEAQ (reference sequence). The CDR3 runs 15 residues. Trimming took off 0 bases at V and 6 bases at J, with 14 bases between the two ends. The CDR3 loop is CASSLAYVVLSEAFF. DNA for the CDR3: TGTGCCAGCAGCTTAGCGTATGTGGTTCTATCTGAAGCTTTCTTT.

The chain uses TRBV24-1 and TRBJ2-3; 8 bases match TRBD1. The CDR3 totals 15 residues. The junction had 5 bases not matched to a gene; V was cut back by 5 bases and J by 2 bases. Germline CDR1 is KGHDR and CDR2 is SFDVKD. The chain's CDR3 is CATSGGQGPTDTQYF. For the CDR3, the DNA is TGTGCCACCAGTGGAGGACAGGGCCCCACAGATACGCAGTATTTT.

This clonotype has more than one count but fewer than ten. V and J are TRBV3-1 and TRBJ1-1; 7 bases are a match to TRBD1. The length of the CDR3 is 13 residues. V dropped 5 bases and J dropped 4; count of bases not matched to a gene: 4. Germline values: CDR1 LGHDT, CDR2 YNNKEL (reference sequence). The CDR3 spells CASSDRVATEAFF. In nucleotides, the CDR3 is TGTGCCAGCAGCGACAGGGTGGCCACTGAAGCTTTCTTT.